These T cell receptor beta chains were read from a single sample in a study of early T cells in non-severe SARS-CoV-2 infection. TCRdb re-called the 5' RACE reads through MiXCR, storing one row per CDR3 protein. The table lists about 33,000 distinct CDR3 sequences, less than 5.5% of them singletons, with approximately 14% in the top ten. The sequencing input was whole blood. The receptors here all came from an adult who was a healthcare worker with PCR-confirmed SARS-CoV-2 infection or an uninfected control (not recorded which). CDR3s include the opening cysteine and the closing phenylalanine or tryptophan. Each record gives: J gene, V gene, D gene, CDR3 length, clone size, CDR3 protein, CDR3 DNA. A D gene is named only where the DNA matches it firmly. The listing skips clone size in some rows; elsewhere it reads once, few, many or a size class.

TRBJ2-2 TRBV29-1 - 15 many CSVKQELTNTGELFF TGCAGCGTTAAACAGGAGCTTACGAACACCGGGGAGCTGTTTTTT
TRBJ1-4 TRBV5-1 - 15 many CASSLGGSEREKLFF TGCGCCAGCAGCTTGGGGGGGTCCGAAAGAGAAAAACTGTTTTTT
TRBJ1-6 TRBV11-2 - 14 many CASSYPGTSAPLHF TGTGCCAGCAGCTACCCAGGGACAAGTGCACCCCTCCACTTT
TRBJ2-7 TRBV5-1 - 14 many CASSLRQGGDEQYF TGCGCCAGCAGCTTACGACAGGGAGGCGACGAGCAGTACTTC
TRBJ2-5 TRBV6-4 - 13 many CASSRDMEETQYF TGTGCCAGCAGCAGGGACATGGAAGAGACCCAGTACTTC
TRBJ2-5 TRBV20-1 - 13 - CSARDGLVETQYF TGCAGTGCTAGAGATGGCCTAGTCGAGACCCAGTACTTC
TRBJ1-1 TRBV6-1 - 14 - CAAASPGHYTEAFF TGTGCCGCCGCGTCCCCCGGACATTACACTGAAGCTTTCTTT
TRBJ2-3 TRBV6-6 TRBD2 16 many CASSYSAGGSTDTQYF TGTGCCAGCAGTTACTCAGCGGGGGGGAGCACAGATACGCAGTATTTT
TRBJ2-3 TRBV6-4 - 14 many CASSEVAETDTQYF TGTGCCAGCAGTGAGGTAGCGGAAACAGATACGCAGTATTTT
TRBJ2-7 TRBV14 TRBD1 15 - CASSGRQGTFYEQYF TGTGCCAGCAGCGGTCGACAGGGGACTTTCTACGAGCAGTACTTC
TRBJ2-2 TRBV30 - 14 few CAWMRQANTGELFF TGTGCCTGGATGAGACAGGCGAACACCGGGGAGCTGTTTTTT
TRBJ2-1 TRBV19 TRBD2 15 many CASSPRQRGEHEQFF TGTGCCAGTAGCCCACGGCAGCGGGGGGAACATGAGCAGTTCTTC
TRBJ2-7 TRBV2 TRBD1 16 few CASSEARGQGDNEQYF TGTGCCAGCAGTGAAGCGCGGGGACAGGGGGACAACGAGCAGTACTTC
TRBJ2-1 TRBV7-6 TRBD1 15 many CASSFRDRDVDEQFF TGTGCCAGCAGCTTCCGGGACAGGGATGTCGATGAGCAGTTCTTC
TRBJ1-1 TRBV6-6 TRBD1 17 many CASSYIPRGQGDTEAFF TGTGCCAGCAGTTACATCCCACGGGGTCAGGGGGACACTGAAGCTTTCTTT
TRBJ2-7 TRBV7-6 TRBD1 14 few CASSLGTGRYEQYF TGTGCCAGCAGCTTAGGGACAGGGCGCTACGAGCAGTACTTC
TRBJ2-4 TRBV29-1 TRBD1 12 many CSVHYRGDIQYF TGCAGCGTTCATTACAGGGGAGACATTCAGTACTTC
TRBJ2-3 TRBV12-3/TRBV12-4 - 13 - CASRPTAGDTQYF TGTGCCAGCAGGCCTACGGCAGGGGATACGCAGTATTTT
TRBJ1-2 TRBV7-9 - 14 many CASSLGTLDYGYTF TGTGCCAGCAGCTTAGGGACACTCGACTATGGCTACACCTTC
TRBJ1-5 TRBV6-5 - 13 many CASTKGSNQPQHF TGTGCCAGCACCAAAGGGAGCAATCAGCCCCAGCATTTT
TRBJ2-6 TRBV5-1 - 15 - CASSLDASGANVLTF TGCGCCAGCAGCTTGGATGCCTCTGGGGCCAACGTCCTGACTTTC
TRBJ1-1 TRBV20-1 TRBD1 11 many CSAKTGRGFFF TGCAGTGCAAAGACAGGGCGGGGATTTTTCTTT
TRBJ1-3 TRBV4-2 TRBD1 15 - CASSRTGGERNTIYF TGTGCCAGCAGCCGGACAGGGGGCGAGAGGAACACCATATATTTT
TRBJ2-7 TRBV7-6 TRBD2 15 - CASSSRTSGGDEQYF TGTGCCAGCAGCTCCCGGACTAGCGGGGGCGACGAGCAGTACTTC
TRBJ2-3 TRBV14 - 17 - CASSQGRGRDFGDTQYF TGTGCCAGCAGCCAAGGTCGGGGGCGCGACTTCGGAGATACGCAGTATTTT
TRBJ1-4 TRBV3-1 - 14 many CASSRRQRNEKLFF TGTGCCAGCAGCAGACGACAGAGGAATGAAAAACTGTTTTTT
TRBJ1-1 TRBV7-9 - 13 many CASSLNPRREAFF TGTGCCAGCAGCTTAAATCCCCGCCGGGAAGCTTTCTTT
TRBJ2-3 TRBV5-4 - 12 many CASSWDGDTQYF TGTGCCAGCAGCTGGGATGGGGATACGCAGTATTTT
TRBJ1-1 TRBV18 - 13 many CASSPVRNTEAFF TGTGCCAGCTCACCAGTAAGGAACACTGAAGCTTTCTTT
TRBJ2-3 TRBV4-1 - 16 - CASSQDRLAISDTQYF TGCGCCAGCAGCCAAGATCGCCTAGCTATCTCAGATACGCAGTATTTT
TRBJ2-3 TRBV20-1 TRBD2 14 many CSARLAGYTDTQYF TGCAGTGCCCGACTAGCGGGGTACACAGATACGCAGTATTTT
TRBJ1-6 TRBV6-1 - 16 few CASSKGGFSGDSPLHF TGTGCCAGCAGTAAAGGCGGCTTTAGTGGGGATTCACCCCTCCACTTT
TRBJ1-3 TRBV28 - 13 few CASRGGYGNTIYF TGTGCCAGCAGAGGAGGCTATGGAAACACCATATATTTT
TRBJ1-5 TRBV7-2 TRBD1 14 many CASSLGQGVQPQHF TGTGCCAGCAGCTTAGGACAGGGGGTTCAGCCCCAGCATTTT
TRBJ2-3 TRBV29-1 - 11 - CSVGHTDTQYF TGCAGCGTGGGGCACACAGATACGCAGTATTTT
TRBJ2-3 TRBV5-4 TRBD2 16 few CASSIGLAGSTDTQYF TGTGCCAGCAGCATCGGACTAGCGGGGTCCACAGATACGCAGTATTTT
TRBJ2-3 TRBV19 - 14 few CASSDSPKGDTQYF TGTGCCAGTAGTGACAGTCCTAAGGGAGATACGCAGTATTTT
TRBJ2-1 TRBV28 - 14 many CASSLRGGAEEQFF TGTGCCAGCAGTTTAAGGGGGGGGGCTGAGGAGCAGTTCTTC
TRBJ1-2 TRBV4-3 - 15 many CASSQTLDSYYGYTF TGCGCCAGCAGCCAAACGCTGGACAGTTACTATGGCTACACCTTC
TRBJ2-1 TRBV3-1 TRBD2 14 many CASSQVRTSNEQFF TGTGCCAGCAGCCAAGTCAGGACTAGTAATGAGCAGTTCTTC
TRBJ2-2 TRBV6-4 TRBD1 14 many CASRDSTNTGELFF TGTGCCAGCCGGGACAGCACGAACACCGGGGAGCTGTTTTTT
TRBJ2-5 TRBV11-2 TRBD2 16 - CASSLLGGGVQETQYF TGTGCCAGCAGCTTACTCGGCGGGGGAGTCCAAGAGACCCAGTACTTC
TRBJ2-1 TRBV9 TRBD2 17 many CASSVTSGGTSYNEQFF TGTGCCAGCAGCGTTACTAGCGGGGGGACCTCCTACAATGAGCAGTTCTTC
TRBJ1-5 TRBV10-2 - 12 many CASRTGNQPQHF TGCGCCAGCAGGACTGGCAATCAGCCCCAGCATTTT
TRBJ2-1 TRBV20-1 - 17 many CSARGYRGLSSYNEQFF TGCAGTGCTAGAGGTTATCGGGGGCTTAGCTCCTACAATGAGCAGTTCTTC
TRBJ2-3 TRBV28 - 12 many CASRSGPDTQYF TGTGCCAGCAGATCTGGGCCAGATACGCAGTATTTT
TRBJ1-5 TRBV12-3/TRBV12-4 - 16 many CASRSGGAGSNQPQHF TGTGCCAGCAGATCTGGCGGGGCGGGTAGCAATCAGCCCCAGCATTTT
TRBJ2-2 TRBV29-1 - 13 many CSAQKGNTGELFF TGCAGCGCTCAGAAAGGGAACACCGGGGAGCTGTTTTTT
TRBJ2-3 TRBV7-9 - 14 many CASSTQGWRDTQYF TGTGCCAGCAGCACACAGGGTTGGAGAGATACGCAGTATTTT
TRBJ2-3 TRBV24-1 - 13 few CATSDGTEDTQYF TGTGCCACCAGTGACGGGACTGAAGATACGCAGTATTTT
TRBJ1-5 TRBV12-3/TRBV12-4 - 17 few CASSGHLGGNSNQPQHF TGTGCCAGCAGTGGCCATTTGGGGGGCAATAGCAATCAGCCCCAGCATTTT
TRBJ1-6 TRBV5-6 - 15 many CASSLGVSGSSPLHF TGTGCCAGCAGCTTGGGGGTCAGCGGGAGTTCACCCCTCCACTTT
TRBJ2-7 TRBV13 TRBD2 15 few CASYASGGQSYEQYF TGTGCCAGCTACGCTAGCGGGGGGCAATCCTACGAGCAGTACTTC
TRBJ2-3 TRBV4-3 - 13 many CASSQDTASVLYF TGCGCCAGCAGCCAAGATACGGCTAGCGTTCTGTATTTT
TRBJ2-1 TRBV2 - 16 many CASSPRGRVSYNEQFF TGTGCCAGCAGTCCCAGGGGACGCGTTTCCTACAATGAGCAGTTCTTC
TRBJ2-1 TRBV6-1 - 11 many CASSEGVIRDF TGTGCCAGCAGTGAAGGGGTGATAAGAGACTTC
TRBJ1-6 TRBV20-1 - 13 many CSASTGHDSPLHF TGCAGTGCTAGTACAGGCCATGATTCACCCCTCCACTTT
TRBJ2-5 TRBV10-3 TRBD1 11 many CATQGTETQYF TGTGCCACACAGGGGACGGAGACCCAGTACTTC
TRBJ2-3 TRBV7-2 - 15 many CASSIASQGPDTQYF TGTGCCAGCAGCATCGCCAGTCAGGGGCCAGATACGCAGTATTTT